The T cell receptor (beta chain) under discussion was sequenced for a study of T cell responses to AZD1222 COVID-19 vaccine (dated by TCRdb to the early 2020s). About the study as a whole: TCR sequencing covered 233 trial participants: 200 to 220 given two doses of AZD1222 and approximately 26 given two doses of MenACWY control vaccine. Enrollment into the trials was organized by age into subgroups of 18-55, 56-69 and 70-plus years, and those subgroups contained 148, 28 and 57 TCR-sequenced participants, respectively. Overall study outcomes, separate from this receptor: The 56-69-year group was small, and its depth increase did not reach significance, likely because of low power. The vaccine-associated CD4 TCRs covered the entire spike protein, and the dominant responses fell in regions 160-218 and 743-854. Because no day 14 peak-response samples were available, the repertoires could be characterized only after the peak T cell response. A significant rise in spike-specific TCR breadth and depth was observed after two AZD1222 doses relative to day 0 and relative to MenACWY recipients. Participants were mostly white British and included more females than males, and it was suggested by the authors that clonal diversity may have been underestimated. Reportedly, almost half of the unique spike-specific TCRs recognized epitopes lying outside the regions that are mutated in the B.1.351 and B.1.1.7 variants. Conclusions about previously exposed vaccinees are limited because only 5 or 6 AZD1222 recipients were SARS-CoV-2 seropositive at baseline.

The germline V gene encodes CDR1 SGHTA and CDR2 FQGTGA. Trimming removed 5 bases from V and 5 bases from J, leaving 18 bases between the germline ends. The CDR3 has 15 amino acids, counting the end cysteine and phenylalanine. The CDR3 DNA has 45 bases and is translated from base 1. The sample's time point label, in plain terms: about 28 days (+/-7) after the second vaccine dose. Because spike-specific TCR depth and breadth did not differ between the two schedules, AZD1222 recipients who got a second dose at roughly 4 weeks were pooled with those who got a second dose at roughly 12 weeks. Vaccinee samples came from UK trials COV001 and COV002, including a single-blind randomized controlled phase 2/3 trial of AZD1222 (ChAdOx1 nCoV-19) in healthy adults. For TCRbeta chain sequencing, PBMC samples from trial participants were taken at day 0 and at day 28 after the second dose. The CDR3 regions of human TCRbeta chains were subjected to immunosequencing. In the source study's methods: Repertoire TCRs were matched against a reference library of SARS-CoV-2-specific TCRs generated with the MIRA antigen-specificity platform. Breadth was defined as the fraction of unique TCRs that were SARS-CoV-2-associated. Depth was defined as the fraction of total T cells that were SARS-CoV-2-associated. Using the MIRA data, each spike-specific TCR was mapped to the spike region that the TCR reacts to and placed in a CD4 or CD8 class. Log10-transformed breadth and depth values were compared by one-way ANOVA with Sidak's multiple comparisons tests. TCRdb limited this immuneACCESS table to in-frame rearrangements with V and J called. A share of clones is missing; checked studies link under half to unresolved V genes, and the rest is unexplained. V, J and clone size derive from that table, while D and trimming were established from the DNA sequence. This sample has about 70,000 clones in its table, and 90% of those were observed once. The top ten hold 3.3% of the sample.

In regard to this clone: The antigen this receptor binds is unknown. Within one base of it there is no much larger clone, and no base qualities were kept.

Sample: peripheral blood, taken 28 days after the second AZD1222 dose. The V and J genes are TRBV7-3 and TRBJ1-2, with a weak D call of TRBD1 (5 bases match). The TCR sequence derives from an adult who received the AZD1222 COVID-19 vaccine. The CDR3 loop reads CASSPPGVGDYGYTF. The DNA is TGTGCCAGCAGCCCTCCGGGGGTGGGGGATTATGGCTACACCTTC.